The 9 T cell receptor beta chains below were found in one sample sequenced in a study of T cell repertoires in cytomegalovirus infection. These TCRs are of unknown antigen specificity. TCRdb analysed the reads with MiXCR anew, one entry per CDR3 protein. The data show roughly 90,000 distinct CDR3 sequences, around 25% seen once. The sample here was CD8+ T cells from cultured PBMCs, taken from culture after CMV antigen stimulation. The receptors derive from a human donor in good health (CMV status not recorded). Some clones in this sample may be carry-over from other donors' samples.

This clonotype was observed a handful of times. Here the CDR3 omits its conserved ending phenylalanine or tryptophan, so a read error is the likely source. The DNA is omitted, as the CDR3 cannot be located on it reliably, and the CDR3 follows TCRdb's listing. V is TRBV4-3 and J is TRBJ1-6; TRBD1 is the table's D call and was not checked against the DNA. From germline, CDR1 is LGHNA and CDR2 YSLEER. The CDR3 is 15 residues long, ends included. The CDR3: CASSQDPGSYNSPLL.

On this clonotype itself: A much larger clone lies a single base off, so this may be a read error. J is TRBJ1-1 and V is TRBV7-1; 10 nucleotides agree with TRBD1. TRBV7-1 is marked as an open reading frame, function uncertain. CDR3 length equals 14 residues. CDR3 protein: CPSRTTGGDTEAFF. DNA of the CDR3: TGTCCCAGCAGGACGACAGGGGGCGACACTGAAGCTTTCTTT.

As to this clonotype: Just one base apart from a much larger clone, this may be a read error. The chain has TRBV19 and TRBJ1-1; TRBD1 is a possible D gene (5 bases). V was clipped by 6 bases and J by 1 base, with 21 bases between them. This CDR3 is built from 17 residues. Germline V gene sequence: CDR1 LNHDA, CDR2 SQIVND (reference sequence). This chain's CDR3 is CASSPGRGSFENTEAFF. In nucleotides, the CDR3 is TGTGCCAGTAGCCCTGGACGGGGCTCCTTTGAGAACACTGAAGCTTTCTTT.

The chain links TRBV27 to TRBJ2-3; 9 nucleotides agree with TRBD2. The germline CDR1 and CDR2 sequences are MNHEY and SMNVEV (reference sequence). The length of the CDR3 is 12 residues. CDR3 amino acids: CQAGGGTDTQYF. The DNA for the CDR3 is TGTCAAGCGGGAGGAGGCACAGATACGCAGTATTTT.

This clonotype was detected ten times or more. CDR3 in DNA: TGCGCCAGCAGCTCCGCCGGGGGGGCCACAAACTACAATGAGCAGTTCTTC. Translation gives CASSSAGGATNYNEQFF. The genes are TRBV5-1 and TRBJ2-1; 8 bases are a match to TRBD2. The CDR3 covers 17 residues. In germline, CDR1 is SGHRS, CDR2 YFSETQ. Trimming cost V 3 bases and J 3 bases; bases outside gene matches: 11.

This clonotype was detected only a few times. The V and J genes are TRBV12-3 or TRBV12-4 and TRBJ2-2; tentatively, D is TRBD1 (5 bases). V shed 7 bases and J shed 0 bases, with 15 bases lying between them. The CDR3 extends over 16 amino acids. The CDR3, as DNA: TGTGCCAGCACCCCAATAGGACATTCGAACACCGGGGAGCTGTTTTTT. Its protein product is CASTPIGHSNTGELFF.

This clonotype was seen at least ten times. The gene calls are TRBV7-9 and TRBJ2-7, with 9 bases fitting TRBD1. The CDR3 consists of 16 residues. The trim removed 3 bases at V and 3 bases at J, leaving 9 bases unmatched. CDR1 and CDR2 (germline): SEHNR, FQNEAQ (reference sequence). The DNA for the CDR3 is TGTGCCAGCAGCTTCCTTGGGGGACAGGGAGACTACGAGCAGTACTTC. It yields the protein CASSFLGGQGDYEQYF.

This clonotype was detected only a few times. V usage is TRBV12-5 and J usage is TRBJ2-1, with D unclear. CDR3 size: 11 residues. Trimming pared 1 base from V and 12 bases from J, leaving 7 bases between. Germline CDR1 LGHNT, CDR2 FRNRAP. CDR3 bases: TGTGCTAGTGGTTTGGGGTACGGGCAGTTCTTC. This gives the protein CASGLGYGQFF.

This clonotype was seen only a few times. The chain's CDR3 is CASTHTGGVYGYTF. Written as DNA, the CDR3 is TGTGCCAGCACCCATACGGGGGGGGTCTATGGCTACACCTTC. This chain links TRBV28 with TRBJ1-2, with a possible D match to TRBD1 (5 bases). V was shortened by 7 bases and J by 4 bases, with 16 bases between the two germline ends. CDR3 length: 14 residues. Germline values: CDR1 MDHEN, CDR2 SYDVKM.